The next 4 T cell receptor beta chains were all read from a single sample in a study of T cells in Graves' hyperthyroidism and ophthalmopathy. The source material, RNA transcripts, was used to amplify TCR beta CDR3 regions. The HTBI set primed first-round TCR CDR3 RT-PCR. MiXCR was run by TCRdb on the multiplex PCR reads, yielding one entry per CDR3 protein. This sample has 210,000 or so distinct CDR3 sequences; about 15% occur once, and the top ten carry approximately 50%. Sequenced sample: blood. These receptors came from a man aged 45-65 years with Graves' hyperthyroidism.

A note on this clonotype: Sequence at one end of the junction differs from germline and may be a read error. The chain's CDR3 is CASSSGTGSHNEQFF. In DNA, the CDR3 is TGTGCCAGCAGCTCCGGGACAGGCTCCCACAATGAGCAGTTCTTC. The rearrangement joins TRBV11-1 to TRBJ2-1, with 8 positions matching TRBD1. This CDR3 has 15 residues. Germline CDR1 reads SGHAT; CDR2 reads FQDESV (reference sequence).

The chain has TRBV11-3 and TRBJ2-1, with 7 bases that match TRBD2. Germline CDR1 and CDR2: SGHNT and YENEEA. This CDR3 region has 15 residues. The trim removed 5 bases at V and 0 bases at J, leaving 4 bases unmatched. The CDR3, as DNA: TGTGCCAGCAGCGGGAGGGAAAGCTCCTACAATGAGCAGTTCTTC. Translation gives CASSGRESSYNEQFF.

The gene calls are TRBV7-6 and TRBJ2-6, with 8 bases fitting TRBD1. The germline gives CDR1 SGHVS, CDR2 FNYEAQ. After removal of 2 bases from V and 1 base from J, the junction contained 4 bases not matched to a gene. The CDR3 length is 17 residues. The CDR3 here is CASSLWQGASGANVLTF. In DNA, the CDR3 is TGTGCCAGCAGCTTATGGCAGGGGGCATCTGGGGCCAACGTCCTGACTTTC.

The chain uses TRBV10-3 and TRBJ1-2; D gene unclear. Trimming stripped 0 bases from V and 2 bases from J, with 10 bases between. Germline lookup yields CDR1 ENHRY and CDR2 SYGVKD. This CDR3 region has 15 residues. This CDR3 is CAISESPGINYGYTF. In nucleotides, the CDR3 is TGTGCCATCAGTGAGTCCCCGGGGATCAACTATGGCTACACCTTC.